The next 29 T cell receptor beta chains were all read from a single sample in a study of CXCR3-negative and CXCR3-positive naive CD8 T cells. It was by 5' RACE with UMI labels that the TRB cDNA libraries were prepared. TCRdb reworked the 5' RACE reads into one entry per CDR3 protein, no DNA. The specimen's table records nearly 45,000 distinct CDR3 sequences. Sample: memory CD8+ T cells from blood. The source of these receptors is a human donor in good health. Some clones in this sample may be carry-over from other donors' samples.

V gene TRBV14 combines with J gene TRBJ2-7; checking the TCRdb D call of TRBD1 is not possible without DNA. Per germline, CDR1 SGHDN and CDR2 FVKESK. This CDR3 is built from 15 residues. The CDR3: CASSHIRGPAYEQYF. Drawing the rest from reference TRBV14 and TRBJ2-7, the complete variable domain is EAGVTQFPSHSVIEKGQTVTLRCDPISGHDNLYWYRRVMGKEIKFLLHFVKESKQDESGMPNNRFLAERTGGTYSTLKVQPAELEDSGVYFCASSHIRGPAYEQYFGPGTRLTVT.

The rearrangement links TRBV20-1 to TRBJ2-3; TCRdb names TRBD1, which stays unverified in the absence of DNA. The germline CDR1 and CDR2 sequences are DFQATT and SNEGSKA (reference sequence). The CDR3 consists of 13 residues. The CDR3 reads CSAGGIRTDTQYF.

This chain uses TRBV7-6 with TRBJ2-3. Germline-derived CDR1 and CDR2 are SGHVS and FNYEAQ. CDR3 length equals 14 residues. CDR3 region: CASSLGGGADTQYF. Drawing the rest from reference TRBV7-6 and TRBJ2-3, the complete variable domain is GAGVSQSPRYKVTKRGQDVALRCDPISGHVSLYWYRQALGQGPEFLTYFNYEAQQDKSGLPNDRFSAERPEGSISTLTIQRTEQRDSAMYRCASSLGGGADTQYFGPGTRLTVL.

The chain joins TRBV28 to TRBJ2-1. Germline V gives CDR1 MDHEN, CDR2 SYDVKM. The CDR3 runs to 11 residues. The CDR3 reads CASSLSLQQFF.

V and J are TRBV5-5 and TRBJ2-7. This CDR3 has 14 amino acids. The germline V gene encodes CDR1 SGHKS and CDR2 YYEKEE (reference sequence). CDR3 sequence reads: CASSLVRGSYEQYF.

The J gene is TRBJ2-1, the V gene TRBV5-1. Germline-derived CDR1 and CDR2 are SGHRS and YFSETQ. CDR3 length: 16 amino acids. This chain's CDR3 is CASSPDGPPMFDEQFF. The variable domain in full, with the rest retrieved from reference TRBV5-1 and TRBJ2-1, is KAGVTQTPRYLIKTRGQQVTLSCSPISGHRSVSWYQQTPGQGLQFLFEYFSETQRNKGNFPGRFSGRQFSNSRSEMNVSTLELGDSALYLCASSPDGPPMFDEQFFGPGTRLTVL.

V and J are TRBV28 and TRBJ1-2; the TCRdb D gene call, TRBD1, has no DNA to confirm it. This CDR3 contains 13 residues. CDR1 MDHEN and CDR2 SYDVKM come from the germline V gene. The CDR3 loop is CASVSQGHYGYTF.

CDR3 amino acids: CASSQVVVGASGANVLTF. The J gene is TRBJ2-6, the V gene TRBV14; TCRdb reports TRBD1, a call that lacks DNA to check it against. Germline assignment: CDR1 SGHDN and CDR2 FVKESK. This CDR3 spans 18 amino acids. Full variable domain (remainder filled in from reference TRBV14 and TRBJ2-6): EAGVTQFPSHSVIEKGQTVTLRCDPISGHDNLYWYRRVMGKEIKFLLHFVKESKQDESGMPNNRFLAERTGGTYSTLKVQPAELEDSGVYFCASSQVVVGASGANVLTFGAGSRLTVL.

The chain joins TRBV29-1 to TRBJ2-3. CDR1 is SQVTM and CDR2 is ANQGSEA in the germline V gene. The CDR3 extends over 12 amino acids. CDR3 residues: CSVDTRTDTQYF.

The chain carries TRBV28 and TRBJ1-5; the TCRdb D gene call, TRBD1, has no DNA to confirm it. Germline-derived CDR1 and CDR2 are MDHEN and SYDVKM. The CDR3 consists of 16 residues. The CDR3 loop is CASSRDGSGSYQPQHF.

The V gene is TRBV28, the J gene TRBJ1-6; TCRdb's D call, TRBD1, is unchecked because there is no DNA. There are 14 residues in the CDR3. Per germline, CDR1 MDHEN and CDR2 SYDVKM. The CDR3 loop is CASSWTGDNSPLHF.

The rearrangement links TRBV11-1 to TRBJ2-3. This CDR3 spans 16 amino acids. Germline CDR1 SGHAT, CDR2 FQDESV (reference sequence). CDR3 in amino acids: CASSLGNSPSTDTQYF.

The chain has TRBV11-2 and TRBJ2-1; without DNA, the TCRdb call of TRBD2 cannot be checked. Germline loops: CDR1 SGHAT, CDR2 FQNNGV. This CDR3 is built from 13 residues. The CDR3 reads CASSLFRSGEQFF.

The genes are TRBV2 and TRBJ2-5; TCRdb lists TRBD1, though no DNA is available to test this call. Germline V gene lookup returns CDR1 SNHLY and CDR2 FYNNEI. The CDR3 has 14 residues. CDR3 residues: CASSEVGGGETQYF.

The V call is TRBV20-1, the J call TRBJ2-1. From germline, CDR1 is DFQATT and CDR2 SNEGSKA (reference sequence). This CDR3 is 12 amino acids long. CDR3 region: CSARDFYNEQFF.

The chain has TRBV7-3 and TRBJ2-1; TCRdb calls TRBD2, which cannot be checked without DNA. Germline V gene sequence: CDR1 SGHTA, CDR2 FQGTGA. The CDR3 contains 14 residues. The CDR3 spells CASSLDSGLNEQFF.

The chain uses TRBV29-1 and TRBJ2-3; TCRdb gives TRBD1 as the D gene, but with no DNA this cannot be confirmed. This CDR3 has 11 amino acids. The germline CDR1 and CDR2 sequences are SQVTM and ANQGSEA. This CDR3 is CSVGGTDTQYF.

The V and J genes are TRBV7-9 and TRBJ1-5; TCRdb's D call, TRBD1, is unchecked because there is no DNA. This CDR3 region has 15 residues. From germline, CDR1 is SEHNR and CDR2 FQNEAQ (reference sequence). CDR3 residues: CASRAGQGADQPQHF.

The chain is built from TRBV29-1 and TRBJ1-2. CDR1 is SQVTM and CDR2 is ANQGSEA in the germline V gene. The CDR3 sequence is 13 residues long. This chain's CDR3 is CSGQSTENYGYTF.

The V call is TRBV9, the J call TRBJ2-3. In germline, CDR1 is SGDLS, CDR2 YYNGEE. This CDR3 is built from 13 residues. CDR3 amino acids: CASSVLNPDTQYF.

The chain links TRBV6-2 or TRBV6-3 to TRBJ2-7; TCRdb selects TRBD2, and the lack of DNA leaves this call unchecked. Germline V gives CDR1 MNHEY, CDR2 SVGEGT. This CDR3 spans 14 amino acids. This CDR3 is CASLTAGTSYEQYF.

The V and J genes are TRBV7-9 and TRBJ2-1; TCRdb returns TRBD1, unconfirmable since there is no DNA. Germline V gene data show CDR1 as SEHNR and CDR2 as FQNEAQ (reference sequence). The CDR3 runs 14 residues. The CDR3 loop is CASSIPGQGTEQFF.

The chain is built from TRBV7-2 and TRBJ2-5; the TCRdb call, TRBD2, lacks DNA for checking. CDR1 SGHTA and CDR2 FQGNSA come from the germline V gene. The CDR3 is made up of 16 amino acids. CDR3 in amino acids: CASSNRLAGELETQYF. Drawing the rest from reference TRBV7-2 and TRBJ2-5, the complete variable domain is GAGVSQSPSNKVTEKGKDVELRCDPISGHTALYWYRQSLGQGLEFLIYFQGNSAPDKSGLPSDRFSAERTGGSVSTLTIQRTQQEDSAVYLCASSNRLAGELETQYFGPGTRLLVL.

The chain uses TRBV29-1 and TRBJ2-3; TCRdb gives TRBD1 as the D gene, but with no DNA this cannot be confirmed. CDR1 and CDR2 (germline): SQVTM, ANQGSEA. The CDR3 is 18 amino acids. The CDR3 loop is CSVDLERGDGGFTDTQYF.

The gene calls are TRBV29-1 and TRBJ1-2; TCRdb designates TRBD1, a call that cannot be tested without DNA. This CDR3 contains 19 residues. Germline V lookup: CDR1 SQVTM, CDR2 ANQGSEA. CDR3 protein: CSVVWDVPTPSPTNYGYTF.

This clonotype is deemed medium-sized by its frequency. The chain carries TRBV20-1 and TRBJ2-2; TCRdb returns TRBD2, unconfirmable since there is no DNA. In germline, CDR1 is DFQATT, CDR2 SNEGSKA (reference sequence). The CDR3 is 15 amino acids. CDR3 amino acids: CSARRGGRDTGELFF.

V gene TRBV29-1 combines with J gene TRBJ2-7; the D call of TRBD1 rests on TCRdb alone, since no DNA is present to check it. Germline V gene sequence: CDR1 SQVTM, CDR2 ANQGSEA. The CDR3 runs 12 residues. The CDR3 region is CSVRGGGGEQYF.

This CDR3 is CASSSTDRGKMNTEAFF. The chain employs TRBV5-1 and TRBJ1-1; TCRdb reports TRBD1, a call that lacks DNA to check it against. Looked up from germline, CDR1 is SGHRS and CDR2 is YFSETQ. The CDR3 is 17 residues long.

The J gene is TRBJ2-1, the V gene TRBV7-8. This CDR3 is built from 14 residues. The germline V gene encodes CDR1 SGHVS and CDR2 FQNEAQ. The CDR3 protein is CASSKVDGRNEQFF.